Detailed here is one T cell receptor (beta chain). Trimming left V 2 bases short and J 3 bases short, with 10 bases between. This CDR3 comprises 15 residues. Germline V lookup: CDR1 SEHNR, CDR2 FQNEAQ (reference sequence). These data are taken from a study of blood T cell repertoires in COVID-19. The assay was immunoSEQ multiplex PCR, and TCRdb's table has in-frame clones only and misses some. The table includes 180,000 or so clones, about 80% detected once. Material: peripheral blood. The genes are TRBV7-9 and TRBJ1-4; D is undetermined. The TCR originated in a human donor with acute or convalescent COVID-19. The donor label of this sample is uncertain. The CDR3 sequence: CASSLSAGANEKLFF. The DNA for the CDR3 is TGTGCCAGCAGCTTATCGGCGGGAGCTAATGAAAAACTGTTTTTT. The whole variable domain, remainder taken from reference TRBV7-9 and TRBJ1-4, is DTGVSQNPRHKITKRGQNVTFRCDPISEHNRLYWYRQTLGQGPEFLTYFQNEAQLEKSRLLSDRFSAERPKGSFSTLEIQRTEQGDSAMYLCASSLSAGANEKLFFGSGTQLSVL.